Listed below are T cell receptor beta chains from one sample, sequenced in a study of technical replicates of blood from a handful of donors. Some clones are missing from TCRdb's copy, which holds only in-frame ones; the method was immunoSEQ multiplex PCR. The data show some 54,000 clones, 93% seen once. The sequenced sample was PBMCs. The source of these receptors is a human donor in good health. Some clones in this sample may be carry-over from other donors' samples. CDR3s include the opening cysteine and the closing phenylalanine or tryptophan. Fields, in order: D gene, J gene, V gene, CDR3 DNA, CDR3 protein. D genes are given only for firm matches.

D: -; J: TRBJ2-5; V: TRBV7-7; DNA: TGTGCCAGCAGCCCAGACAGGTCTGGTCCAGAGACCCAGTACTTC; CDR3: CASSPDRSGPETQYF
D: TRBD2; J: TRBJ2-1; V: TRBV7-3; DNA: TGTGCCAGCAGCTTAACGGGTGCGGGAGGAAGGAATGAGCAGTTCTTC; CDR3: CASSLTGAGGRNEQFF
D: -; J: TRBJ2-5; V: TRBV5-6; DNA: TGTGCCAGCAGCTTTGAGCAGGGGTCGGAGACCCAGTACTTC; CDR3: CASSFEQGSETQYF
D: TRBD1; J: TRBJ2-2; V: TRBV30; DNA: TGTGCCAGCCGGGACAGGGGAGCGGAAAACACCGGGGAGCTGTTTTTT; CDR3: CASRDRGAENTGELFF
D: TRBD2; J: TRBJ2-3; V: TRBV29-1; DNA: TGCAGTGGGGGGGAGCGGGGGTCCACAGATACGCAGTATTTT; CDR3: CSGGERGSTDTQYF
D: TRBD2; J: TRBJ2-7; V: TRBV5-1; DNA: TGCGCCAGCAGCTTGGCTGGGACTAGCGGGTCGATAACCTACGAGCAGTACTTC; CDR3: CASSLAGTSGSITYEQYF
D: TRBD1; J: TRBJ1-1; V: TRBV5-8; DNA: TGTGCCAGCAGCCCGGACAGGGCTGAAGCTTTCTTT; CDR3: CASSPDRAEAFF
D: -; J: TRBJ1-2; V: TRBV30; DNA: TGTGCCTGGAGTGTAGACAGTAACTATGGCTACACCTTC; CDR3: CAWSVDSNYGYTF
D: TRBD2; J: TRBJ2-1; V: TRBV9; DNA: TGTGCCAGCAGCGTTAGCGGGAGCTCCTACAATGAGCAGTTCTTC; CDR3: CASSVSGSSYNEQFF
D: -; J: TRBJ1-2; V: TRBV5-5; DNA: TGTGCCAGCAGCTTGGGAGATCCCATCTATGGCTACACCTTC; CDR3: CASSLGDPIYGYTF